This paragraph covers one T cell receptor beta chain sequence. Its matching antigen is unknown. This specimen belongs to a study of T cells expressing NK-cell markers. Looking at the study overall: Source material for TCR beta repertoires consisted of sorted CD3+CD56+NKG2C+, CD3+CD56+NKG2C- and CD3+CD56-NKG2C+ T cells. Most of the eight sequenced donors were HCMV-seropositive; one was seronegative.

The CDR3 consists of 14 residues. Germline V gene data show CDR1 as WNHNN and CDR2 as SYGVQD (reference sequence). Study-level points and caveats: Over 5 donors carried dominant NKG2C+ clonotypes that made up roughly 1.0-7.5% of their CD8+ T cells. One observes that, in a handful of donors, these clonotypes were also the leading ones within the CD3+CD56-NKG2C+ fraction.

TCRdb re-called the 5' RACE reads and shows each CDR3 protein once, DNA omitted. This listing includes 400,000 to 450,000 distinct CDR3 sequences. Sequenced sample: blood T cells: a sorted CD56 or NKG2C T cell subset, CD4+ or CD8+ T cells, or bulk PBMC T cells (not recorded which). This sequence originates from a woman aged 18-70 years in good health. V gene TRBV10-1 combines with J gene TRBJ2-2. CDR3 sequence reads: CASSEGFNTGELFF.